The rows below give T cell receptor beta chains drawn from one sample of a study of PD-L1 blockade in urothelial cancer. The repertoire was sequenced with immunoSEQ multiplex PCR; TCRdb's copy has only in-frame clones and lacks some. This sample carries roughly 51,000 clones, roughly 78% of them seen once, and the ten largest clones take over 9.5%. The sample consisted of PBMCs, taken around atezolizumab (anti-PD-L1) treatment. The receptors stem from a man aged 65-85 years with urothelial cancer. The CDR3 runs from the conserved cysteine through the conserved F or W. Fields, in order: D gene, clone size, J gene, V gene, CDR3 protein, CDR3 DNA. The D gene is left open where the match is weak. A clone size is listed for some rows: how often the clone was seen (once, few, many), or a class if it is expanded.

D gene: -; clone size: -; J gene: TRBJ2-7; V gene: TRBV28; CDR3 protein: CASSRVSPYEQYF; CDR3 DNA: TGTGCCAGCAGCAGGGTAAGCCCCTACGAGCAGTACTTC
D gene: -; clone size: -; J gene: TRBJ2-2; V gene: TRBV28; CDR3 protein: CASSWGLANTGELFF; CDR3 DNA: TGTGCCAGCAGTTGGGGACTTGCGAACACCGGGGAGCTGTTTTTT
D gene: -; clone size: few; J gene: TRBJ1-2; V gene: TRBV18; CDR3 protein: CASSSASGYTF; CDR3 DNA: TGTGCCAGCTCGTCCGCGAGTGGCTACACCTTC
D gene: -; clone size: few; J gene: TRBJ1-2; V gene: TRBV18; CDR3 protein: CASSPRQADYGYTF; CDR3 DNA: TGTGCCAGCTCACCTAGACAGGCCGACTATGGCTACACCTTC
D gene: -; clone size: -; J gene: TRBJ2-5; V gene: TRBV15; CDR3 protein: CATSNGGSSPRETQYF; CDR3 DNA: TGTGCCACCAGCAACGGAGGGAGCTCCCCACGAGAGACCCAGTACTTC
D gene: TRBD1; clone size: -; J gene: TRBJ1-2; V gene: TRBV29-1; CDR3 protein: CSVEDRTGYGYTF; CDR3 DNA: TGCAGCGTTGAAGATAGGACAGGGTATGGCTACACCTTC
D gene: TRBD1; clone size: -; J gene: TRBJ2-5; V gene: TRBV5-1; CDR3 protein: CASSLTGGQETQYF; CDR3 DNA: TGCGCCAGCAGCTTAACAGGGGGACAAGAGACCCAGTACTTC
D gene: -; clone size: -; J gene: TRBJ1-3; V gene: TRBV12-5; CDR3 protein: CASGYLGQGLPSGNTIYF; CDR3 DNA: TGTGCTAGTGGTTACCTGGGGCAGGGGCTCCCCTCTGGAAACACCATATATTTT
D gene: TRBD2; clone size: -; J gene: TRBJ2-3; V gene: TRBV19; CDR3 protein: CASSSVSELSGRADTQYF; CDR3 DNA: TGTGCCAGTAGTAGCGTCTCGGAACTAAGCGGGAGGGCTGATACGCAGTATTTT
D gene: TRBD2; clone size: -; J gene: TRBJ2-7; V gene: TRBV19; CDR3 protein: CASSILAGFIYEQYF; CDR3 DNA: TGTGCCAGTAGTATTCTAGCGGGATTTATTTACGAGCAGTACTTC
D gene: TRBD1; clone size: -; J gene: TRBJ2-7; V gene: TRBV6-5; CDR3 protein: CASSYRRTGAYEQYF; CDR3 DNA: TGTGCCAGCAGTTACCGCCGGACAGGGGCCTACGAGCAGTACTTC
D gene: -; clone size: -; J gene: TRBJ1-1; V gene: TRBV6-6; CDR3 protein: CASSYSRDGGEAFF; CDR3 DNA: TGTGCCAGCAGTTACTCGAGGGACGGGGGTGAAGCTTTCTTT
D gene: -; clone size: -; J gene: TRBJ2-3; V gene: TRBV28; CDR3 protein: CASSLTGRGGADTQYF; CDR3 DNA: TGTGCCAGCAGTTTGACTGGACGGGGAGGAGCAGATACGCAGTATTTT
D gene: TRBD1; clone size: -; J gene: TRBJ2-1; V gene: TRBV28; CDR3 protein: CASSFWTGSYNEQFF; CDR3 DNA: TGTGCCAGCAGTTTCTGGACAGGGTCCTACAATGAGCAGTTCTTC
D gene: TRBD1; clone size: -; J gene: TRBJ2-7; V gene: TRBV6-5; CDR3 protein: CASSYGGQGSTYEQYF; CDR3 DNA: TGTGCCAGCAGTTACGGGGGACAGGGGTCCACCTACGAGCAGTACTTC
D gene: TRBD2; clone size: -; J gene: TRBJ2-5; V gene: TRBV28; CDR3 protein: CASSSGGREETQYF; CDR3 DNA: TGTGCCAGCAGTTCGGGGGGGCGGGAAGAGACCCAGTACTTC
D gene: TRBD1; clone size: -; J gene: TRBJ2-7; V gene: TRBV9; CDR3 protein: CASSNRDRVHEQYF; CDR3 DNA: TGTGCCAGCAGCAACCGGGACAGGGTCCACGAGCAGTACTTC
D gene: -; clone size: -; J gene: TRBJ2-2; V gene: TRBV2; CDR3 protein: CASRPDRQGTGELFF; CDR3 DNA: TGTGCCAGCAGACCCGACAGGCAGGGCACCGGGGAGCTGTTTTTT
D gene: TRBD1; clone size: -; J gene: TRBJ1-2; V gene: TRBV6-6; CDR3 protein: CASSYQTGLSGYTF; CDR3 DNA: TGTGCCAGCAGTTACCAGACAGGGTTGAGTGGCTACACCTTC
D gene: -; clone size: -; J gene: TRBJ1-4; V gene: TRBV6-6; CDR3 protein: CASIHTQGGANEKLFF; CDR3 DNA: TGTGCCAGCATACACACCCAGGGAGGAGCTAATGAAAAACTGTTTTTT
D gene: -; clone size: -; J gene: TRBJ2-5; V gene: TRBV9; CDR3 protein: CASSVSLEVETQYF; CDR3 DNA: TGTGCCAGCAGCGTCTCCCTCGAGGTGGAGACCCAGTACTTC
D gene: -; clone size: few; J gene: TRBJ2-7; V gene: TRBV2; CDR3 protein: CASGRGGGYEQYF; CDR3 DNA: TGTGCCAGCGGCAGGGGAGGGGGCTACGAGCAGTACTTC
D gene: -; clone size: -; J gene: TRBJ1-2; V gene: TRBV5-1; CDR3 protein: CASSLGQFGGGYTF; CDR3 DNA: TGCGCCAGCAGCTTGGGGCAGTTCGGGGGTGGCTACACCTTC
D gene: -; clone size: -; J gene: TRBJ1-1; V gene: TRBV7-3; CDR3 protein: CASSPGQGEAFF; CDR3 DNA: TGTGCCAGCAGCCCGGGTCAGGGAGAAGCTTTCTTT
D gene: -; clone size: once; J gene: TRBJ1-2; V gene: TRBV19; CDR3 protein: CASSISAGENYGYTF; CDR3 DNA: TGTGCCAGTAGTATATCGGCAGGGGAGAACTATGGCTACACCTTC
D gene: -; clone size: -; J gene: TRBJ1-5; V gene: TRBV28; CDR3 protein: CASSSDRTRYQPQHF; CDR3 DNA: TGTGCCAGCAGTTCCGATCGGACACGATATCAGCCCCAGCATTTT
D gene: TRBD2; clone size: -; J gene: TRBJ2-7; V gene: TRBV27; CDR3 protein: CASSLLAGGTYEQYF; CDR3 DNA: TGTGCCAGCAGTCTACTAGCGGGAGGTACCTACGAGCAGTACTTC
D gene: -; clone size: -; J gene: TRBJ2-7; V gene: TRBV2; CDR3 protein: CASSGGIYEQYF; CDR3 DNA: TGTGCCAGCTCTGGAGGCATCTACGAGCAGTACTTC
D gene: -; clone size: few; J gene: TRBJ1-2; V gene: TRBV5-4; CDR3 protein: CASSLGGLAYGYTF; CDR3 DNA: TGTGCCAGCAGCTTGGGGGGCTTGGCTTATGGCTACACCTTC
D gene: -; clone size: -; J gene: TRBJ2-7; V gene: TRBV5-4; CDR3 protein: CASSFAQGPYEQYF; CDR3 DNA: TGTGCCAGCAGCTTTGCCCAGGGGCCATACGAGCAGTACTTC
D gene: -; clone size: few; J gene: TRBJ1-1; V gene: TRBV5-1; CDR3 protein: CASSSKQENTEAFF; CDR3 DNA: TGCGCCAGCAGCTCCAAACAAGAGAACACTGAAGCTTTCTTT
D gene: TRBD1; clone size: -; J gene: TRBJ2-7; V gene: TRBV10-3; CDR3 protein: CAISDSIHTLDRARGEQYF; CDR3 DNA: TGTGCCATCAGTGACTCAATCCATACCCTCGACAGGGCACGAGGGGAGCAGTACTTC
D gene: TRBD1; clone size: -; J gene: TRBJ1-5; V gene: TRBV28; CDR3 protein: CASSLPGQVLGQPQHF; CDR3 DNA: TGTGCCAGCAGTTTACCGGGACAGGTGCTCGGTCAGCCCCAGCATTTT
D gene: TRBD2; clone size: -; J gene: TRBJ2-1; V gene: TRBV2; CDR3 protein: CASSEKLAGASGEQFF; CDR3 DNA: TGTGCCAGCAGTGAGAAACTAGCGGGAGCTTCGGGTGAGCAGTTCTTC
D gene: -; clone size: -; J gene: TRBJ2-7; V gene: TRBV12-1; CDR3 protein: CASSVGPDTSYEQYF; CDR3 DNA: TGTGCCAGCAGCGTGGGGCCGGACACGTCCTACGAGCAGTACTTC
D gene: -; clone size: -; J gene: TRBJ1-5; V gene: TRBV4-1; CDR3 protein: CASSQETAVLQAQHF; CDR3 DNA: TGCGCCAGCAGCCAAGAGACGGCCGTACTTCAGGCCCAGCATTTT
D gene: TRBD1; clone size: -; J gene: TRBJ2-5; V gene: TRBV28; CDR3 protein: CASSLTGGKETQYF; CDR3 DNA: TGTGCCAGCAGTCTGACAGGGGGCAAAGAGACCCAGTACTTC
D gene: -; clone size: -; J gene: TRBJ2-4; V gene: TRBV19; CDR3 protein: CASSPRLAKNIQYF; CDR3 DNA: TGTGCCAGTAGTCCCAGACTAGCCAAAAACATTCAGTACTTC
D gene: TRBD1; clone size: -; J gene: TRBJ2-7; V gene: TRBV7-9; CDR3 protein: CASTRQGPSYEQYF; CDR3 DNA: TGTGCCAGCACCAGACAGGGGCCCTCCTACGAGCAGTACTTC
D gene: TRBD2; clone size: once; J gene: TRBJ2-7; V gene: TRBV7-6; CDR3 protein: CASSLATGRSSYEQYF; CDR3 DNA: TGTGCCAGCAGCTTAGCAACCGGGAGGTCCTCCTACGAGCAGTACTTC
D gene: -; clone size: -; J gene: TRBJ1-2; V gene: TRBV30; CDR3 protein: CAWSVLQGGGYTF; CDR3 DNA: TGTGCCTGGAGTGTATTACAGGGCGGGGGCTACACCTTC
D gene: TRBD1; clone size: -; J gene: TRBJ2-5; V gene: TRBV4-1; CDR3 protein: CASSHGPGQGPETQYF; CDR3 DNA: TGCGCCAGCAGCCATGGACCGGGACAGGGGCCGGAGACCCAGTACTTC
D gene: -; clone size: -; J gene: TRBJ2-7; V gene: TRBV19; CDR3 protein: CASSAGLPYEQYF; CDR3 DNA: TGTGCCAGTAGTGCTGGACTACCCTACGAGCAGTACTTC
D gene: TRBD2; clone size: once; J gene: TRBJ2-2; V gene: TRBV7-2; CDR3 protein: CASSLDGLGATGELFF; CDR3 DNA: TGTGCCAGCAGCTTAGATGGACTAGGGGCCACCGGGGAGCTGTTTTTT
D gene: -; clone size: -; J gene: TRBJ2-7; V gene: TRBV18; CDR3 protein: CASSPQAAFSYEQYF; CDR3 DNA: TGTGCCAGCTCACCACAGGCGGCATTTTCCTACGAGCAGTACTTC
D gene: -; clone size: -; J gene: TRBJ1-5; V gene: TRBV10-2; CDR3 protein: CASRDLSNQPQHF; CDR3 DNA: TGCGCCAGCCGGGATCTTAGCAATCAGCCCCAGCATTTT
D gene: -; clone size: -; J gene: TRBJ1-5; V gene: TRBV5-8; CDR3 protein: CASSLYLDSSQPQHF; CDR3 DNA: TGTGCCAGCAGCTTGTACTTGGACAGCAGTCAGCCCCAGCATTTT
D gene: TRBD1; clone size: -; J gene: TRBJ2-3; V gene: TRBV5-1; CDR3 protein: CASSFGTGLYTDTQYF; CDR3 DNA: TGCGCCAGCAGCTTTGGGACAGGGTTATACACAGATACGCAGTATTTT
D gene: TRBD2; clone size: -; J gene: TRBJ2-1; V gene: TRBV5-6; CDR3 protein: CASSLLLAGVYNEQFF; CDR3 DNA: TGTGCCAGCAGCTTACTACTAGCGGGAGTCTACAATGAGCAGTTCTTC
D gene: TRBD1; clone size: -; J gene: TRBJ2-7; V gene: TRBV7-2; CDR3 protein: CASSLTGRGHEQYF; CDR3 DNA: TGTGCCAGCAGCTTAACTGGCAGGGGGCACGAGCAGTACTTC
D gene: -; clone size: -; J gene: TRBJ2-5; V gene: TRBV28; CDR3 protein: CASSFSAQDSNQETQYF; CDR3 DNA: TGTGCCAGCAGTTTCTCGGCCCAGGACAGCAACCAAGAGACCCAGTACTTC
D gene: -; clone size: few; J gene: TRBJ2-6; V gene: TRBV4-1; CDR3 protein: CASSQGTGANVLTF; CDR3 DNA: TGCGCCAGCAGCCAGGGGACAGGGGCCAACGTCCTGACTTTC
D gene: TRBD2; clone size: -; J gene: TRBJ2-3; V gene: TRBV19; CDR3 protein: CASSGRGGPSDTQYF; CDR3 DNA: TGTGCCAGCTCAGGTCGGGGAGGGCCTTCAGATACGCAGTATTTT
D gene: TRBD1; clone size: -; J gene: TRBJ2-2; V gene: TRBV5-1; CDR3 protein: CASSFGTGEFGELFF; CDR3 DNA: TGCGCCAGCAGCTTCGGGACAGGGGAATTTGGGGAGCTGTTTTTT